This T cell receptor (beta chain) came from a study of CD8 T cells in ankylosing spondylitis (dated by TCRdb to about 2017). The study in broad terms: The study profiled T cell receptor beta repertoires in healthy donors and ankylosing spondylitis patients to find disease-linked TCR variants. The full study cohort comprised about 23 ankylosing spondylitis patients and 85 to 120 healthy donors. Peripheral blood was sampled, and synovial fluid was additionally collected from ankylosing spondylitis patients.

The reads were generated on an Illumina HiSeq 2500. TCR beta libraries were prepared by quantitative 5'-RACE with molecular barcodes. The original methods were these. To identify disease-linked TCR variants, a new computational method was used, one built on a probabilistic model of VDJ rearrangement. TCRdb passed the public sequencing reads through fastp at Q25 and MiXCR, retaining productive beta sequences. Entries are consolidated by CDR3 protein sequence, retaining the most common genes and DNA. The V and J calls come from TCRdb's annotation, not from the publication. This sample has some 130,000 distinct CDR3 sequences in its table, and roughly an eighth of those were observed once. The ten largest clonotypes hold 2.5% to 3% of the sample. This clonotype was seen ten or more times. Its antigen is unknown. Per-base quality was not reported, and no clone a single base away is much larger than it.

Overall study outcomes, separate from this receptor: Significant enrichment of the disease-linked clones was reported in matched synovial fluid samples from ankylosing spondylitis patients. A CD8+ phenotype was shown by the disease-linked clones, which were found at relatively low frequencies in peripheral blood. Some motif variants were previously reported in synovial fluid and blood of reactive arthritis patients, suggesting common disease-initiation mechanisms. A TCR beta motif made up of several highly homologous amino acid variants appeared to be characteristic of blood from ankylosing spondylitis patients.

The germline V gene (reference sequence) supplies CDR1 DFQATT and CDR2 SNEGSKA. From cysteine to phenylalanine, the CDR3 is 15 amino acids long. Only the CDR3 portion is preserved as DNA: 45 bases, with reading frame beginning at the first base. At the junction V is shortened by 6 bases and J by 0 bases, with 15 bases in between. The V and J segments used are TRBV20-1 and TRBJ2-1; the D gene lacks a confident call. The specimen was blood, either unsorted or a sorted T cell fraction (not recorded which). This clonotype was sampled from a female donor with ankylosing spondylitis or in good health (not recorded which). The DNA is as follows: TGCAGTGCCCCCCCCGACTTGATCTCCTACAATGAGCAGTTCTTC. Translated, it reads CSAPPDLISYNEQFF.